The clone carrying this T cell receptor (beta chain) has at least ten counts. Amplified TCR beta CDR3 regions derived from RNA transcripts. The study used the HTBI primer set for a first-round RT-PCR of the TCR CDR3. MiXCR, run by TCRdb on the multiplex PCR reads, gives a single entry per CDR3 protein. The table lists roughly 380,000 distinct CDR3 sequences, roughly an eighth of them singletons. This record comes from a study of T cells in Graves' hyperthyroidism and ophthalmopathy. The sequenced material came from blood. The TCR comes from a woman aged 18-30 years with Graves' hyperthyroidism.

For the CDR3, the DNA is TGCAGTGCTAGAGCGGACAGGACCAACTATGGCTACACCTTC. This codes for CSARADRTNYGYTF. The chain couples TRBV20-1 to TRBJ1-2, with 7 bases identical to TRBD1. The CDR3 spans 14 residues. V shed 1 base, J shed 2 bases, and the junction held 4 bases outside the gene matches. Germline loops: CDR1 DFQATT, CDR2 SNEGSKA (reference sequence).